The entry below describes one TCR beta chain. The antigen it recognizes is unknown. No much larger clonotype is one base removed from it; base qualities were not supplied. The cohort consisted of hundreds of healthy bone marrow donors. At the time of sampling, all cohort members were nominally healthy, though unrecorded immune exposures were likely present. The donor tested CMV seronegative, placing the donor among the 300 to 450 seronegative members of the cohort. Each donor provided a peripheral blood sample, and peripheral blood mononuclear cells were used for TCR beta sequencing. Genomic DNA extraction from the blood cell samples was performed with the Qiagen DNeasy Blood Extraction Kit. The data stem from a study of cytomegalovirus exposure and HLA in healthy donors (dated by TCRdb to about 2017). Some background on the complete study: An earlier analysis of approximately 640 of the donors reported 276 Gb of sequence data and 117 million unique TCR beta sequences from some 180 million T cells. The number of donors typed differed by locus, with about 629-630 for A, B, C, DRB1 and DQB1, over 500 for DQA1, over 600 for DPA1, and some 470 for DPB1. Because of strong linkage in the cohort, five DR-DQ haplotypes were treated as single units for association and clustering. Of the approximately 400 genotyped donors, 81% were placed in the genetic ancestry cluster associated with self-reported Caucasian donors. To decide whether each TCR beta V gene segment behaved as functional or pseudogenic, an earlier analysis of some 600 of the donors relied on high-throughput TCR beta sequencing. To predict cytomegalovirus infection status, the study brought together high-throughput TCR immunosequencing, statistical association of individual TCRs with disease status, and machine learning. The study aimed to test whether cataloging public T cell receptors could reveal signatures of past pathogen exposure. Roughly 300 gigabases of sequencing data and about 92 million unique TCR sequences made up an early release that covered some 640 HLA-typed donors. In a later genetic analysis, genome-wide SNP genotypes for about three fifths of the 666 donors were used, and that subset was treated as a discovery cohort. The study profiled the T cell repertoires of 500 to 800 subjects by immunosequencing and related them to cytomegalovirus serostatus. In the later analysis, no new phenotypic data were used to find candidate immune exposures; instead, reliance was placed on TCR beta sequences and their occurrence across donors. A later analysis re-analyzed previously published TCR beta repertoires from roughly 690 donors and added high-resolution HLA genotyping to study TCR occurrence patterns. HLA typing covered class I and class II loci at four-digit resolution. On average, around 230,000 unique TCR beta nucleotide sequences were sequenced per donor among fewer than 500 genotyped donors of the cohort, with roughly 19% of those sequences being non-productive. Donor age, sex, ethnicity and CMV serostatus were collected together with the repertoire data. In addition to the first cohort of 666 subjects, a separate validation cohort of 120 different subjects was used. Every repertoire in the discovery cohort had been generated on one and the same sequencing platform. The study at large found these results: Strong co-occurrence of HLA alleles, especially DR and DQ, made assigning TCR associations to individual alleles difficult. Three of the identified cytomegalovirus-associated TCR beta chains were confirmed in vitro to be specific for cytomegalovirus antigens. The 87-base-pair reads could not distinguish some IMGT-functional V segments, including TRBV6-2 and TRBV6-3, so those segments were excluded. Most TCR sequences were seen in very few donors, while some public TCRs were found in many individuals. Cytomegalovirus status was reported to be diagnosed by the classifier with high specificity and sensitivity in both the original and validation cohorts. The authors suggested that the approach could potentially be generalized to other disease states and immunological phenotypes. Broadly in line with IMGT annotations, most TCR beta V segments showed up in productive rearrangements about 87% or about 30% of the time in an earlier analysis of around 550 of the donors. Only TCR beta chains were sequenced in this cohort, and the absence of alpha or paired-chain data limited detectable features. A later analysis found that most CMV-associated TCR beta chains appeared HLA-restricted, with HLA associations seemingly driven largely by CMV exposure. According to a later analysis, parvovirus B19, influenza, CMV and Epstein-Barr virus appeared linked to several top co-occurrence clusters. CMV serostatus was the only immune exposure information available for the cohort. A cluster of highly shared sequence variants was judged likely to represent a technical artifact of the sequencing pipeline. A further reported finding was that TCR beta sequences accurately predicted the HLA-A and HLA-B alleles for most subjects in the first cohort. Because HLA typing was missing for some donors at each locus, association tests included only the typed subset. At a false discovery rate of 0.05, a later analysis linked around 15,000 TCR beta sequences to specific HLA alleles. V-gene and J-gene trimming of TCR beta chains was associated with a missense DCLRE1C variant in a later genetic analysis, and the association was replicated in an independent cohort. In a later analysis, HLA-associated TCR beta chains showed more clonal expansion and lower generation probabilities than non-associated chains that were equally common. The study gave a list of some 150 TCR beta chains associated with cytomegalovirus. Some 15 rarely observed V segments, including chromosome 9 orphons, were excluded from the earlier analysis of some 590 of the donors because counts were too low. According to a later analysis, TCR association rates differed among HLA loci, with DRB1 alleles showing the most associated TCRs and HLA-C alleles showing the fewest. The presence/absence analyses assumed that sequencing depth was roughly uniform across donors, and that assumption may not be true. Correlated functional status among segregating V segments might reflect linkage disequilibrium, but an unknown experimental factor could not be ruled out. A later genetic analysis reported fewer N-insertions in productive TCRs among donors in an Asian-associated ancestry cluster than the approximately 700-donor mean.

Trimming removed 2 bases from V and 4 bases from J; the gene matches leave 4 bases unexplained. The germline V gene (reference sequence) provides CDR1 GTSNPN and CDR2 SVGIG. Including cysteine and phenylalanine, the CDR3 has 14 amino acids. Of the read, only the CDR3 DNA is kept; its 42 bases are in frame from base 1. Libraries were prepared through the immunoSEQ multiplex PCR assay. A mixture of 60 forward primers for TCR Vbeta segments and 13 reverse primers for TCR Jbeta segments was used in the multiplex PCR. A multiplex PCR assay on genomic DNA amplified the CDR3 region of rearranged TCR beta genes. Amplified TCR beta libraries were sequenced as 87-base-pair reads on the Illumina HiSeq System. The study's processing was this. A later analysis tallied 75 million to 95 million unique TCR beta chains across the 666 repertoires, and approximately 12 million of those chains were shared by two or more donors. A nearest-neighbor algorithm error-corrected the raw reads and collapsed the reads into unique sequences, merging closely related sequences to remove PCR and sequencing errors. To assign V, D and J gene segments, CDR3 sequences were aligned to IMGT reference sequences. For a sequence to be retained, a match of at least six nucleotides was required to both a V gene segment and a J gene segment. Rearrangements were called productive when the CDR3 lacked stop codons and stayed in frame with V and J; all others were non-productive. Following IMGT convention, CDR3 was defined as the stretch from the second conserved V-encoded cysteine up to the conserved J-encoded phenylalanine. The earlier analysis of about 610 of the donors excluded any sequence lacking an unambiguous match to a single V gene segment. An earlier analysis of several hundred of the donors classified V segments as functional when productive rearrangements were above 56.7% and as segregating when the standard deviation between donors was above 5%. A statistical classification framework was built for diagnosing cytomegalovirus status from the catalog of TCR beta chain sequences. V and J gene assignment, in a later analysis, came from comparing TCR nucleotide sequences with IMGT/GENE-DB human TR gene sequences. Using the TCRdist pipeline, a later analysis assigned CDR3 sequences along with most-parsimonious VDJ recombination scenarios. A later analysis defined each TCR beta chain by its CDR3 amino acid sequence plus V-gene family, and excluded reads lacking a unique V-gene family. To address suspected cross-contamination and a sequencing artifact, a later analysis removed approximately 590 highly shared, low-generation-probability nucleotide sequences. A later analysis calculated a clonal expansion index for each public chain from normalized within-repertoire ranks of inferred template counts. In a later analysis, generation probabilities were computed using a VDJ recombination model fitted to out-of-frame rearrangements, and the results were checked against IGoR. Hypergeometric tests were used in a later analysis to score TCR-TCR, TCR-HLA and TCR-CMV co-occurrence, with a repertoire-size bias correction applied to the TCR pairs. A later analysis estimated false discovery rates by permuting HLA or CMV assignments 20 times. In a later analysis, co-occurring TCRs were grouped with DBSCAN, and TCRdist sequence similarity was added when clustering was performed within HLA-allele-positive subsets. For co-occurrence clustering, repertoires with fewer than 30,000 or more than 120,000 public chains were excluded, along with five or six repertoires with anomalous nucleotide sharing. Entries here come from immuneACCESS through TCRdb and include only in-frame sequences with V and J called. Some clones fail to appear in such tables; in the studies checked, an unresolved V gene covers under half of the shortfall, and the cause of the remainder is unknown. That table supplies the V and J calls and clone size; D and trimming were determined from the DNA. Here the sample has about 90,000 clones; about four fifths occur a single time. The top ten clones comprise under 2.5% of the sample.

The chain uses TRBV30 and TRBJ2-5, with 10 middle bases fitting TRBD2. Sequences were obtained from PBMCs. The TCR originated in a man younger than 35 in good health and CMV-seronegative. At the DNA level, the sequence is TGTGCCTGGAGTAGCGGGGGGGGTGGAGAGACCCAGTACTTC. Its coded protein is CAWSSGGGGETQYF.